Described below is a single TCR beta chain sequence and its context. Its cognate antigen is unknown. The data were taken from a study of memory CD4+ T cells and cytomegalovirus serostatus. Study details: Of the healthy Belgian adults, 9 were CMV seropositive and more than 20 seronegative.

Single viable CD3+CD4+CD8-CD45RO+ cells were sorted as the memory CD4+ T cells. General observations from the study: CD4+ memory repertoires contained about two fifths of the roughly 150 reported CMV TCRbeta sequences. Repertoires predicted CMV serostatus with median bootstrapped AUC of approximately 0.94.

Original methodology: Out-of-frame sequences were removed, leaving roughly 2.1 million distinct TCRbeta sequences. Some clones are missing from TCRdb's copy, which holds only in-frame ones; the method was immunoSEQ multiplex PCR. V, J and clone size are those of that table, while D and trimming were read from the DNA. Of roughly 49,000 clones detected, just under 80% appear once; the ten largest clones hold over 0.65%. J lost 4 bases, V lost 3 bases, and 6 bases had no gene match. CDR1 and CDR2 (germline): SGDLS, YYNGEE. The CDR3 is made up of 14 amino acids. The chain uses TRBV9 and TRBJ1-2, with 7 nucleotides matching TRBD1. The receptor was derived from an adult in good health and CMV-seronegative. The sequencing sample was made of memory CD4+ T cells from blood. The CDR3 region has the DNA TGTGCCAGCAGCGCCCAGGGGGATGCCTATGGCTACACCTTC. Amino acids: CASSAQGDAYGYTF.